This T cell receptor (beta chain) was retrieved from a study of identifying expanded T cells in peripheral blood (dated by TCRdb to the late 2010s). Study-wide context: Technical replicates were generated by sequencing separate aliquots of the same genomic DNA pool, and four replicates were compared pairwise.

No immune events, such as infections, were documented for the healthy donors during the collection period. Blood repertoires from healthy donors were used as a training cohort for calibrating time-dependent variance in a beta-binomial model of differential abundance of T-cell clones. There were roughly ten healthy donors in the training cohort, of whom 3 were female and 7 were male. On average the donors were approximately 40 years old, and their ages spanned about 29 to 64 years. Obtained from a commercial supplier, whole blood was collected from each healthy donor at three time points set two to three weeks apart. For immunosequencing, genomic DNA was extracted from whole blood that had not been sorted. TCRbeta CDR3 regions were profiled by bias-controlled multiplex PCR amplification of genomic DNA with the immunoSEQ Assay. The authors' analysis ran thus. To quantify the absolute abundance of each unique TCRbeta CDR3 region, the sequences were collapsed and filtered. Differential abundance was tested with two models: a binomial (Fisher-equivalent) model and a beta-binomial model that adds time-dependent variance fitted from healthy donors. Clones with fewer than 5 combined templates were excluded, and clones with Benjamini-Hochberg FDR below 0.01 were called differentially abundant. Beta-binomial variance was modeled as a function of total template count across the two samples using the form v = (b*log(k)+a)^2. Drawn from immuneACCESS, this table holds only the in-frame rearrangements with V and J called that TCRdb kept. Clones are partly lost; checked studies trace under half to an unresolved V gene and leave the rest unexplained. The V and J calls and clone size come from that table; D and trimming were worked out from the DNA. The sample yields 100,000 to 150,000 clones; around 88% were counted once. 8.4% of the sample lies in the top ten.

To note about this clone: The antigen it recognizes is unknown. Base quality data are lacking; no much larger clone is found one base away.

CDR1 and CDR2 are read off the germline V gene (reference sequence) as LNHDA and SQIVND. The CDR3 covers 15 residues, taking in both the cysteine and the phenylalanine. Just the 45-base CDR3 DNA is kept, in frame starting at base 1. Trimming takes 1 base from V and 1 base from J, and the germline ends sit 9 bases apart. The full study reports these points: Variance in clone template counts between approximately 2-week samples significantly increased with total template count across all healthy donors. Across all healthy-donor time intervals, the beta-binomial model significantly cut both the number of clones called differentially abundant and the false-positive rate. The authors expected biological variance in healthy repertoires might increase further over much longer intervals such as months to years. Approximately 1.2 differentially abundant clones were flagged by the binomial model between technical replicates, whereas about 16 and 19 were flagged over around two weeks and four weeks, respectively.

This receptor was taken from a person aged 18-69 years in good health. This chain joins TRBV19 to TRBJ2-3; TRBD2 might be the D gene, on 6 matching bases. Sequencing was carried out using blood. The sequenced DNA is TGTGCCAGTAGTATAGCGGGAGTGGGCACAGATACGCAGTATTTT. Translated, this is CASSIAGVGTDTQYF.